This T cell receptor beta chain was found in a study of blood T cell repertoires in COVID-19. This CDR3 is built from 13 residues. The V end lost 1 base, the J end lost 6 bases, and 10 bases lay between the germline ends. Germline lookup yields CDR1 GTSNPN and CDR2 SVGIG (reference sequence). Per the authors' pipeline: Amplification from reference gene primers served as the basis for estimated nucleated cell counts. Sequenced by immunoSEQ multiplex PCR; TCRdb stores in-frame clones only, minus some. D and trimming come from the DNA, and the V and J calls and clone size come from that table. The table includes 180,000 or so clones, 86% detected once.

The sequenced sample was peripheral blood. This TCR derives from a man aged 55 to 70 with acute or convalescent COVID-19. The V and J genes are TRBV30 and TRBJ2-1, with D unresolved. The CDR3 sequence is CAWSGRRGNEQFF. The CDR3 coding sequence is TGTGCCTGGAGTGGGCGGCGAGGCAATGAGCAGTTCTTC.